A selection of T cell receptor beta chains follows, all from one sample in a study of blood T cells in healthy people across ages. TCRdb analysed the 5' RACE reads with MiXCR anew, one entry per CDR3 protein. The sample consists of around 500,000 distinct CDR3 sequences, roughly 48% of them appearing once. The sequencing input was blood. These receptors originate from an elderly man in good health. Both conserved end residues are part of each CDR3. D genes are given only for firm matches. A row's size may be missing; if present it is once, few, many or a size class.

D	size	V	J	DNA	CDR3
.	.	TRBV20-1	TRBJ1-4	TGCAGTGCCCAACGCGCTCCCGGACTGTTTTTT	CSAQRAPGLFF
.	.	TRBV7-9	TRBJ2-5	TGTGCCAGCAGCCGCGGGGCAGCCAGTTCCGAGACCCAGTACTTC	CASSRGAASSETQYF
.	few	TRBV3-1	TRBJ2-7	TGTGCCAGCAGCCAAGACGGGGGGCAGTCAGACGAGCAGTACTTC	CASSQDGGQSDEQYF
.	.	TRBV20-1	TRBJ2-4	TGCAGTGCTAGAGAAGGAGACATTCAGTACTTC	CSAREGDIQYF
.	.	TRBV30	TRBJ2-6	TGTGCCTGGAGCCTAGACTACTCTGGGGCCAACGTCCTGACTTTC	CAWSLDYSGANVLTF
.	.	TRBV20-1	TRBJ2-3	TGCAGTGCTATGGCCGAATGGGCAGATACGCAGTATTTT	CSAMAEWADTQYF
.	.	TRBV3-1	TRBJ2-3	TGTGCCAGCAGCCAAGGGTTTCCAGATACGCAGTATTTT	CASSQGFPDTQYF
TRBD1	.	TRBV9	TRBJ1-2	TGTGCCAGCAGCCCCCGGGACAGCTCTAGAGGCTACACCTTC	CASSPRDSSRGYTF
.	few	TRBV6-5	TRBJ1-5	TGTGCCAGCAGTTACTCGGGGGGAACGGGGAATCAGCCCCAGCATTTT	CASSYSGGTGNQPQHF
.	.	TRBV2	TRBJ1-1	TGTGCCAGCTTGTTAACCCGGACGGAAAACACTGAAGCTTTCTTT	CASLLTRTENTEAFF
TRBD1	.	TRBV20-1	TRBJ2-3	TGCAGTGCTAAGGGACAGGGGCTAGATCCGCAGTATTTT	CSAKGQGLDPQYF
TRBD2	.	TRBV7-2	TRBJ2-5	TGTGCCAGCAGCTTAAGGGGCCTAGCGGGGAGACAAGAGACCCAGTACTTC	CASSLRGLAGRQETQYF
.	.	TRBV7-2	TRBJ2-2	TGTGCCAGCAGCTTACGGGGTGGAAACACCGGGGAGCTGTTTTTT	CASSLRGGNTGELFF
.	.	TRBV6-6	TRBJ1-5	TGTGCCAGCCACAGGGAATCGGTTGAGCCCCAGCATTTT	CASHRESVEPQHF
TRBD2	few	TRBV20-1	TRBJ2-1	TGCAGTGGCTCAACTAGCGGGGGCTCCTACAATGAGCAGTTCTTC	CSGSTSGGSYNEQFF
.	.	TRBV6-2/TRBV6-3	TRBJ1-5	TGTGCCAGCAGTTACTTCCGACCGAACTCGAATCAGCCCCAGCATTTT	CASSYFRPNSNQPQHF
.	.	TRBV7-2	TRBJ1-2	TGTGCCAGCAGCTTTAACGGGGACTATGGCTACACCTTC	CASSFNGDYGYTF
.	.	TRBV5-1	TRBJ2-3	TGCGCCAGCAGCTTGGATGGGCACCGCACAGATACGCAGTATTTT	CASSLDGHRTDTQYF
TRBD1	.	TRBV6-5	TRBJ2-7	TGTGCCAGCACCGACGACAGGGAAGGAATCGAGCAGTACTTC	CASTDDREGIEQYF
TRBD2	.	TRBV5-8	TRBJ2-1	TGTGCCAGCAGTATGGGACTAGCCTACAATGAGCAGTTCTTC	CASSMGLAYNEQFF
TRBD1	.	TRBV25-1	TRBJ1-1	TGTGCCAGCATTGGGACAGGGTACACTGAAGCTTTCTTT	CASIGTGYTEAFF
.	few	TRBV3-1	TRBJ2-5	TGTGCCAGCAGCCAAGGGCCAGCGGGAGAGACCCAGTACTTC	CASSQGPAGETQYF
.	.	TRBV29-1	TRBJ1-2	TGCAGCGTCCTTCCAGCGGGCGGTGGCTACACCTTC	CSVLPAGGGYTF
.	.	TRBV6-6	TRBJ2-7	TGTGCCAGCAGTTACTCGGATAGGCTCTACGAGCAGTACTTC	CASSYSDRLYEQYF
.	few	TRBV29-1	TRBJ2-5	TGCAGCGTCTTAGGTAGTCGAGTGGGACCGCAGTACTTC	CSVLGSRVGPQYF
.	.	TRBV28	TRBJ2-3	TGTGCCACCACGGGGGATACGCAGTATTTT	CATTGDTQYF
TRBD1	.	TRBV20-1	TRBJ1-3	TGCAGTGCTAGCCCGGACAGGGGGTGGGGAAACACCATATATTTT	CSASPDRGWGNTIYF
.	.	TRBV4-3	TRBJ2-7	TGCGCCAGCAGCCAAGATGATAGCGCCTACAATGAGCAGTACTTC	CASSQDDSAYNEQYF
TRBD1	.	TRBV20-1	TRBJ1-6	TGCAGTGCTAGAGATCATACGGGACAGGGACCCTCACCCCTCCACTTT	CSARDHTGQGPSPLHF
.	few	TRBV20-1	TRBJ2-3	TGCAGTGCCGGCCAGGGGCTATCTAGCACAGATACGCAGTATTTT	CSAGQGLSSTDTQYF
TRBD2	once	TRBV6-2/TRBV6-3	TRBJ2-1	TGTGCCAGCGCCACCTGGACTAGCGGGACCTACAATAAGCAGTTCTTC	CASATWTSGTYNKQFF
.	many	TRBV6-5	TRBJ1-2	TGTGCCAGCAGTACCCCGGTGGGAGGCTACACCTTC	CASSTPVGGYTF
.	many	TRBV6-5	TRBJ1-5	TGTGCCAGCACCCCGTCGGGAGGAAATCAGCCCCAGCATTTT	CASTPSGGNQPQHF
TRBD2	.	TRBV7-2	TRBJ2-1	TGTGCCAGCAGCTTAGCGCGCGGTAGCGGGAGCTCCTACAATGAGCAGTTCTTC	CASSLARGSGSSYNEQFF
.	.	TRBV20-1	TRBJ2-7	TGCAGTGCTAGTGACAGGCCGTGGAACGAGCAGTACTTC	CSASDRPWNEQYF
.	once	TRBV5-1	TRBJ2-5	TGCGCCAGCAGCCCGACCGGGACGGAAGAGACCCAGTACTTC	CASSPTGTEETQYF
TRBD1	.	TRBV7-2	TRBJ2-7	TGTGCCAGCAGCTGGGGACAGGTTAACTCCTACGAGCAGTACTTC	CASSWGQVNSYEQYF
.	few	TRBV6-5	TRBJ2-2	TGTGCCAGCAGTAGTGGGCAGGGGAACACCGGGGAGCTGTTTTTT	CASSSGQGNTGELFF
TRBD1	.	TRBV6-2/TRBV6-3	TRBJ1-6	TGTGCCAGCAGTTCCGACAGGGGCAGCTCACCCCTCCACTTT	CASSSDRGSSPLHF